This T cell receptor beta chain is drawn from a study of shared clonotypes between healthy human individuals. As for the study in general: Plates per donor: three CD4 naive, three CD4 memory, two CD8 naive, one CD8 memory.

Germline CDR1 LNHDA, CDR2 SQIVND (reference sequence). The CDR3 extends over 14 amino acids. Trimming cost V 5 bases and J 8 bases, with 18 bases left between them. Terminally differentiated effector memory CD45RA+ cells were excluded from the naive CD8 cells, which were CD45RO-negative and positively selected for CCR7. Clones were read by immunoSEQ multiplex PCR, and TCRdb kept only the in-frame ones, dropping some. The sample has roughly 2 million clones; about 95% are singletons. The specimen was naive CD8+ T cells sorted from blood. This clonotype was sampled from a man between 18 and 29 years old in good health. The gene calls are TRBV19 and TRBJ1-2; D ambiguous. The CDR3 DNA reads TGTGCCAGTAGTCAGGAATGGAATTCCTTCGGCTACACCTTC. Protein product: CASSQEWNSFGYTF. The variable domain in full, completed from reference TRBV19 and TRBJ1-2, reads DGGITQSPKYLFRKEGQNVTLSCEQNLNHDAMYWYRQDPGQGLRLIYYSQIVNDFQKGDIAEGYSVSREKKESFPLTVTSAQKNPTAFYLCASSQEWNSFGYTFGSGTRLTVV.